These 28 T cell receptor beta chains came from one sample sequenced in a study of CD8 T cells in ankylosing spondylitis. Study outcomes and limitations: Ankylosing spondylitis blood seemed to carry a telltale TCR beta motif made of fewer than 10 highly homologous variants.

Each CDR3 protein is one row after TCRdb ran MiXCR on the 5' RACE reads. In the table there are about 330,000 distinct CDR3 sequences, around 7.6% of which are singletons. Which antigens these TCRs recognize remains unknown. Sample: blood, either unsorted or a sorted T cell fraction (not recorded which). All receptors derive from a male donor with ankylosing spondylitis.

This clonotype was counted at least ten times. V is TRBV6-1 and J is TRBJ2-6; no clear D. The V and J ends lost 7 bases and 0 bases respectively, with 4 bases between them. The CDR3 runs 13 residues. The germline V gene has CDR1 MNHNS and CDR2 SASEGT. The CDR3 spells CASKGSGANVLTF. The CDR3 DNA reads TGTGCCAGCAAGGGCTCTGGGGCCAACGTCCTGACTTTC.

In DNA form, the CDR3 reads TGCGCCAGCAGCTTTGGTGGGATGGAGTCCTACGAGCAGTACTTC. Encoded protein: CASSFGGMESYEQYF. This sequence joins TRBV5-1 and TRBJ2-7; D is unresolved. CDR1 is SGHRS and CDR2 is YFSETQ in the germline V gene. The CDR3 covers 15 residues. The V and J ends lost 2 bases and 1 base respectively, with 13 bases between them.

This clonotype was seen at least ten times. The CDR3 nucleotides read TGTGCCAGCAGTTTACAGGGGGCAGAGACCCAGTACTTC. Translated, it gives CASSLQGAETQYF. This chain joins TRBV7-3 and TRBJ2-5, with 9 bases fitting TRBD1. V dropped 6 bases and J dropped 4; count of bases not matched to a gene: 3. Germline V CDR1 and CDR2: SGHTA, FQGTGA. CDR3 length: 13 residues.

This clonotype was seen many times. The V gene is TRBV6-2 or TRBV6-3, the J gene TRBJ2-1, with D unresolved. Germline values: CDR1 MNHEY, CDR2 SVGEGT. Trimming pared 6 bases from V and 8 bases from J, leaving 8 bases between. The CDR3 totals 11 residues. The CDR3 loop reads CASSISHEQFF. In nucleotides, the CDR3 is TGTGCCAGCAGCATTAGCCATGAGCAGTTCTTC.

The CDR3 DNA reads as TGCGCCAGCAGAGCGACAGGGGAGCAAGAGACCCAGTACTTC. Its translation is CASRATGEQETQYF. This rearrangement joins TRBV5-1 to TRBJ2-5, with 8 bases matching TRBD1. The germline V gene encodes CDR1 SGHRS and CDR2 YFSETQ. Unmatched junction bases numbered 5, after V lost 5 bases and J lost 2 bases. The CDR3 is made up of 14 amino acids.

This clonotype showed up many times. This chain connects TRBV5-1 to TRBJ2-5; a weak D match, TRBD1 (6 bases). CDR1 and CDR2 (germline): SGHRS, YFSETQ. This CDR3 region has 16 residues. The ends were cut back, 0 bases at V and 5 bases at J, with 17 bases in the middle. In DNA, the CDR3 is TGCGCCAGCAGCTTGGGAGGACAGCCGACGGGGGAGACCCAGTACTTC. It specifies CASSLGGQPTGETQYF.

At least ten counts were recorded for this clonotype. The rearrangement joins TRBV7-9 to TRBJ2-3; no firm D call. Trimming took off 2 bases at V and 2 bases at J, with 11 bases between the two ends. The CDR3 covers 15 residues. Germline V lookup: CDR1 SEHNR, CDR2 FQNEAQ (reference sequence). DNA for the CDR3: TGTGCCAGCAGCTTATACTCTGGGCTCACAGATACGCAGTATTTT. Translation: CASSLYSGLTDTQYF.

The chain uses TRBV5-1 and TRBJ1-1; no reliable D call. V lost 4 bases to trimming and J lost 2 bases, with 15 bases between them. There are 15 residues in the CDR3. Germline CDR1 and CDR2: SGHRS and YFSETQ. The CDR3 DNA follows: TGCGCCAGCAGCAATCCCATTGCGGTAAACACTGAAGCTTTCTTT. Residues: CASSNPIAVNTEAFF.

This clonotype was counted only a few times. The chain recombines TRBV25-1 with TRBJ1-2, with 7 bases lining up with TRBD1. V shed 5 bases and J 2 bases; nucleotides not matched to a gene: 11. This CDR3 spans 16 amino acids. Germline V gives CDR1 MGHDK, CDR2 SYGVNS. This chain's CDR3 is CASSPSRDSTNYGYTF. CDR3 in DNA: TGTGCCAGCAGTCCTTCCAGGGACAGCACCAACTATGGCTACACCTTC.

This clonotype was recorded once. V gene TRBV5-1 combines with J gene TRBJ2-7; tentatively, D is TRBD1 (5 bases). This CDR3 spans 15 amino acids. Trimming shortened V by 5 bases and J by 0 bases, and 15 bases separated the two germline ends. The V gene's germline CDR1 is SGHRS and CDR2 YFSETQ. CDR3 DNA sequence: TGCGCCAGCAGAACTACGGAGACAGCCTCCTACGAGCAGTACTTC. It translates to CASRTTETASYEQYF.

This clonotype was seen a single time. The CDR3 region is CASGQEQFF. In DNA, the CDR3 is TGTGCCAGCGGGCAGGAGCAGTTCTTC. This chain uses TRBV7-9 with TRBJ2-1; D gene unclear. CDR3 length: 9 residues. Trimming shortened V by 8 bases and J by 10 bases, and 6 bases separated the two germline ends. CDR1 and CDR2 from the germline V gene are SEHNR and FQNEAQ (reference sequence).

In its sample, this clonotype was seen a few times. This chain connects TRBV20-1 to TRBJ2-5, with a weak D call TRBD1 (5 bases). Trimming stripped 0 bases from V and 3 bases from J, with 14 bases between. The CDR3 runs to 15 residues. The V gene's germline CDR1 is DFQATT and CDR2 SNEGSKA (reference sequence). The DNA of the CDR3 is TGCAGTGCTAGAGATTTGAGGCAGGGTGAAGAGACCCAGTACTTC. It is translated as CSARDLRQGEETQYF.

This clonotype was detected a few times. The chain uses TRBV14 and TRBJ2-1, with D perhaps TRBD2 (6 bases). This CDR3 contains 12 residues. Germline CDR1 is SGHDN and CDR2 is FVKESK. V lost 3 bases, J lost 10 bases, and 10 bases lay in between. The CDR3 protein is CASSQGGREQFF. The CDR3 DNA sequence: TGTGCCAGCAGCCAGGGAGGTCGGGAGCAGTTCTTC.

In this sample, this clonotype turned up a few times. CDR3 nucleotides: TGTGCCACCAGTGGAAATCTAGATTTCAATGAGCAGTTCTTC. Translating it yields CATSGNLDFNEQFF. The rearrangement uses TRBV24-1 and TRBJ2-1; D gene unclear. Trimming took 5 bases from V and 6 from J, leaving 13 bases between them. Germline values: CDR1 KGHDR, CDR2 SFDVKD. The CDR3 has 14 residues.

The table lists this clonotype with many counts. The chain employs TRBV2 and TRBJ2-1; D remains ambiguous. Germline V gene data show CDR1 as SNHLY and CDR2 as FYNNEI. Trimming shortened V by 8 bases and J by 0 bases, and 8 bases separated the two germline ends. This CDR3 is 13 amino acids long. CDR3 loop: CASLQSSYNEQFF. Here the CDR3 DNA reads TGTGCCAGCTTGCAGAGCTCCTACAATGAGCAGTTCTTC.

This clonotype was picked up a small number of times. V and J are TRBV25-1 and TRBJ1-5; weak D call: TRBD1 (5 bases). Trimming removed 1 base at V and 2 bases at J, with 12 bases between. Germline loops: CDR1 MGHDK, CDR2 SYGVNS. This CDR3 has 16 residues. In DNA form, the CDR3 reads TGTGCCAGCAGTGAATGGGGGAGCCAAGGCAATCAGCCCCAGCATTTT. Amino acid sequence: CASSEWGSQGNQPQHF.

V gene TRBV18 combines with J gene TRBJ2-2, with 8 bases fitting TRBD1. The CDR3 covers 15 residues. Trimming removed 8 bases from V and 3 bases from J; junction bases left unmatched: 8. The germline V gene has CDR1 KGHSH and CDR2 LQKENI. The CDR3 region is CASASDRDYTGELFF. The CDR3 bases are TGTGCCAGCGCCTCGGACAGGGATTACACCGGGGAGCTGTTTTTT.

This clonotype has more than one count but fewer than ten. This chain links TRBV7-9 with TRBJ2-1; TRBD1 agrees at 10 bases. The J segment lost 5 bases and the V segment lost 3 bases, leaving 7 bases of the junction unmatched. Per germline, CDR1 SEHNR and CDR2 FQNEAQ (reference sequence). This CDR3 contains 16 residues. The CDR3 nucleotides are TGTGCCAGCAGCTTTTTCGGGACAGGGGCCGACAATGAGCAGTTCTTC. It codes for CASSFFGTGADNEQFF.

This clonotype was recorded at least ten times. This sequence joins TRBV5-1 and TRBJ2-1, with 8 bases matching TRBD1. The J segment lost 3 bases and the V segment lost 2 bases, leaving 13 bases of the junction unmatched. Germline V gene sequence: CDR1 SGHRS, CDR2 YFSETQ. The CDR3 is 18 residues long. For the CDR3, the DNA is TGCGCCAGCAGCTTTCCTACGACCGGGACAGGCGACTACAATGAGCAGTTCTTC. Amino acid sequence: CASSFPTTGTGDYNEQFF.

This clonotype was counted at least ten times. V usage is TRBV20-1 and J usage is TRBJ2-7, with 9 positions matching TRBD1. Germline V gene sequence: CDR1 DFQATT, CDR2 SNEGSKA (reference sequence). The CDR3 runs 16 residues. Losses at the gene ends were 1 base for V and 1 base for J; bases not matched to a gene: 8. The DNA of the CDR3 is TGCAGTGCTAGAGGGGGGACAGGGAAGTTTTCCTACGAGCAGTACTTC. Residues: CSARGGTGKFSYEQYF.

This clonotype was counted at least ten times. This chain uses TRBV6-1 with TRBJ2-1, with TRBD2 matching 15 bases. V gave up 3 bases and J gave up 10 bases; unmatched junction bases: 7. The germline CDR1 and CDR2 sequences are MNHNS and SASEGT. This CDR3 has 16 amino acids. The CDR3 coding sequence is TGTGCCAGCAGTGATACGGGACTAGCGGGAGGTCGGGAGCAGTTCTTC. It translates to CASSDTGLAGGREQFF.

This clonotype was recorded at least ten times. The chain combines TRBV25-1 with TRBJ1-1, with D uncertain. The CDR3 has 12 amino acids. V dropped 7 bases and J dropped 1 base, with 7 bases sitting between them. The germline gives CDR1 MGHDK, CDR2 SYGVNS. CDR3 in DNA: TGTGCCAGCACGGCGGGGAACACTGAAGCTTTCTTT. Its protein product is CASTAGNTEAFF.

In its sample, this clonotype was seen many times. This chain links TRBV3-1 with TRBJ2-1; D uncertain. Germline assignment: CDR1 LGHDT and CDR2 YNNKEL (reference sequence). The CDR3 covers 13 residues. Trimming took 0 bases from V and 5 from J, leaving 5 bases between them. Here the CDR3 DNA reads TGTGCCAGCAGCCAAGATCGGCACAATGAGCAGTTCTTC. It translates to CASSQDRHNEQFF.

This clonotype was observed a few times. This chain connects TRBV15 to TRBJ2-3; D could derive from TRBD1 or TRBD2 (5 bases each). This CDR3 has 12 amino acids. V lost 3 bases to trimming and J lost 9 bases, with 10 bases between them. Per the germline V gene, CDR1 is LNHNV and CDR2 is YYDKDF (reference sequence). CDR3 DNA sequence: TGTGCCACCAGCAGGGGACCGGTAACGCAGTATTTT. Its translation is CATSRGPVTQYF.

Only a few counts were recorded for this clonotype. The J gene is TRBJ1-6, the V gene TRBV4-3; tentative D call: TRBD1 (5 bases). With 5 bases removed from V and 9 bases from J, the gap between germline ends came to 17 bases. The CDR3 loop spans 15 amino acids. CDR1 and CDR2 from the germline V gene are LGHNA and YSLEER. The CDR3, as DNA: TGCGCCAGCAGCACCCATCTACATGGGGCTTCACCCCTCCACTTT. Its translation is CASSTHLHGASPLHF.

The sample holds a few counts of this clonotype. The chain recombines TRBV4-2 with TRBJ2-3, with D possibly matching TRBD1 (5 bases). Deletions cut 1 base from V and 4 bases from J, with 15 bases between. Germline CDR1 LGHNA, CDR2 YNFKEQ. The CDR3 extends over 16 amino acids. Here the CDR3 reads CASSQVRGRGADTQYF. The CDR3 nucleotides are TGTGCCAGCAGCCAAGTCCGCGGAAGGGGCGCAGATACGCAGTATTTT.

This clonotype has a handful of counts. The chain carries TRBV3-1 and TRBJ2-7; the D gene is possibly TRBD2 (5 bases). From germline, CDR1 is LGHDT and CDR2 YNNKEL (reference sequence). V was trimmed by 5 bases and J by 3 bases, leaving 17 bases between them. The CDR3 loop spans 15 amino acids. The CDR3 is CASSDRVSAVYEQYF. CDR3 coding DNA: TGTGCCAGCAGCGACCGGGTTAGCGCGGTCTACGAGCAGTACTTC.

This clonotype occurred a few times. The CDR3 here is CASSRGTDEQYF. The CDR3 region has the DNA TGTGCCAGCTCACGAGGGACAGACGAGCAGTACTTC. V and J are TRBV18 and TRBJ2-7, with TRBD1 matching 7 bases. This CDR3 comprises 12 residues. Germline V gene data show CDR1 as KGHSH and CDR2 as LQKENI. Trimming took 4 bases from V and 5 from J; bases not matched to a gene: 2.